The source of this T cell receptor (beta chain) is a study of Ad26.COV2.S vaccination and SARS-CoV-2 variants. Overall study context: The trial was COV1001 and the donor's arm was Ad26.COV2.S. Once, or twice with 56 days between doses, Ad26.COV2.S was given intramuscularly. Study-wide points: In TCR breadth and depth analyses, total T cell responses may have been underestimated.

Specified treatment: 15 to 20 received Ad26.COV2.S at low or high dose, single or two shots; about 5 received placebo; per-sample allocation not given. Following the first vaccine or placebo injection, samples were taken on day 63. The vaccine delivered Wuhan-strain SARS-CoV-2 spike through an Ad26 vector. Method: immunoSEQ multiplex PCR; TCRdb's copy keeps in-frame clones and lacks some. The sample yields roughly 400,000 clones, approximately 89% seen once. To note about this clone: Its antigen is unknown.

The starting material was peripheral blood, obtained in a trial of Ad26.COV2.S vaccine versus placebo. This clonotype was obtained from a person between 18 and 60 years old who received the Ad26.COV2.S COVID-19 vaccine or a placebo.

The CDR3 reads CARRDRNEKLFF. In DNA, the CDR3 is TGTGCCCGACGGGACAGGAATGAAAAACTGTTTTTT. The rearrangement links TRBV30 to TRBJ1-4; 8 nucleotides align to TRBD1. Per germline, CDR1 GTSNPN and CDR2 SVGIG (reference sequence). Unmatched junction bases numbered 4, after V lost 8 bases and J lost 5 bases. The CDR3 has 12 residues.